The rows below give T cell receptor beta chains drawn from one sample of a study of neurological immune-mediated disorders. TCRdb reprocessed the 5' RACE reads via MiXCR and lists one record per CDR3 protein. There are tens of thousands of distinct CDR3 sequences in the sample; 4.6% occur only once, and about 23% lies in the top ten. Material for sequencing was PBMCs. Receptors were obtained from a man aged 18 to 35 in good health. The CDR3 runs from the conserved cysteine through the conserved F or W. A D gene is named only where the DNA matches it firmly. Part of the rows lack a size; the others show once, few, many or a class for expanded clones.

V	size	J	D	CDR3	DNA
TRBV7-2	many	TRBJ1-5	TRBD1	CASSKRDRAGNQPQHF	TGTGCCAGCAGCAAGAGGGACAGGGCGGGCAATCAGCCCCAGCATTTT
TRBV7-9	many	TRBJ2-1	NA	CASSLAIPQQFF	TGTGCCAGCAGCTTAGCGATCCCTCAGCAGTTCTTC
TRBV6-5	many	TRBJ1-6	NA	CASTNDWGRDNSPLHF	TGTGCCAGCACCAATGATTGGGGGAGGGATAATTCACCCCTCCACTTT
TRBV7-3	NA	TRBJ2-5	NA	CASSPSGGGGTQYF	TGTGCCAGCAGCCCCTCCGGGGGCGGAGGGACCCAGTACTTC
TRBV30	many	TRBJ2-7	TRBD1	CAWSETGPYEQYF	TGTGCCTGGAGTGAGACAGGGCCCTACGAGCAGTACTTC
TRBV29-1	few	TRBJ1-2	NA	CSVEGIPTHFNYGYTF	TGCAGCGTTGAAGGGATACCAACCCACTTTAACTATGGCTACACCTTC
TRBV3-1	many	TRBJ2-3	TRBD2	CASSLRLAGGTDTQYF	TGTGCCAGCAGCCTTCGACTAGCGGGGGGAACAGATACGCAGTATTTT
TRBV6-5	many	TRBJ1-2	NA	CASSLNHYGYTF	TGTGCCAGCAGCCTAAACCACTATGGCTACACCTTC
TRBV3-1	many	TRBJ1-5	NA	CASSQTYSNQPQHF	TGTGCCAGCAGCCAAACTTATAGCAATCAGCCCCAGCATTTT
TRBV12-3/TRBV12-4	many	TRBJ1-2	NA	CASSLEGPHYGYTF	TGTGCCAGCAGTTTAGAGGGACCCCACTATGGCTACACCTTC
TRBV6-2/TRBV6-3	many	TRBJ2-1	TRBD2	CASRRRSGGALNEQFF	TGTGCCAGCAGACGTAGGAGCGGGGGGGCCCTCAATGAGCAGTTCTTC
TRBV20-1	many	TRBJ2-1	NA	CSASGGQGSYNEQFF	TGCAGTGCTAGCGGGGGGCAAGGGTCCTACAATGAGCAGTTCTTC
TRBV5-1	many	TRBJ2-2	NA	CASSSTLGELFF	TGCGCCAGCAGCAGCACCCTCGGGGAGCTGTTTTTT
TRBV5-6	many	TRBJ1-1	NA	CASSGDLGTEAFF	TGTGCCAGCAGCGGCGACTTGGGCACTGAAGCTTTCTTT
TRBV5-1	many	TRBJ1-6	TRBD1	CASSQTGDSPLHF	TGCGCCAGCAGCCAGACAGGGGACTCACCCCTCCACTTT
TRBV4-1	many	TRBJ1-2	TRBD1	CASSHEGLTRDRTNYGYTF	TGCGCCAGCAGCCATGAAGGCCTAACCCGGGACAGAACTAACTATGGCTACACCTTC
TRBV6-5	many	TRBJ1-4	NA	CASSFDRARGEKLFF	TGTGCCAGCAGTTTTGATCGGGCGCGGGGTGAAAAACTGTTTTTT
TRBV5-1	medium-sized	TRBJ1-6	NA	CASSLGIPAKREPNSPLHF	TGCGCCAGCAGCTTGGGCATACCGGCGAAGAGGGAACCTAATTCACCCCTCCACTTT
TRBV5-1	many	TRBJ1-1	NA	CASSDTGFGREAFF	TGCGCCAGCAGCGACACAGGTTTTGGAAGAGAAGCTTTCTTT
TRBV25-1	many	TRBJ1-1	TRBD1	CASSESGTGVEAFF	TGTGCCAGCAGCGAATCCGGGACAGGGGTTGAAGCTTTCTTT
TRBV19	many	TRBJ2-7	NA	CASSLGLSGTYEQYF	TGTGCCAGTAGCCTTGGACTTTCTGGTACCTACGAGCAGTACTTC
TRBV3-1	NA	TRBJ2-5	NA	CASSQDVGFETQYF	TGTGCCAGCAGCCAAGATGTCGGTTTCGAGACCCAGTACTTC
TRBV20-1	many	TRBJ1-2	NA	CSARVYGEALVYGYTF	TGCAGTGCTAGAGTGTATGGCGAGGCGCTCGTCTATGGCTACACCTTC
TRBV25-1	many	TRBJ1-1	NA	CASSEYRAGNTEAFF	TGTGCCAGCAGTGAATATAGGGCAGGGAACACTGAAGCTTTCTTT
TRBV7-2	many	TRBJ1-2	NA	CASSLDLGSGYTF	TGTGCCAGCAGCTTAGATTTGGGAAGCGGCTACACCTTC
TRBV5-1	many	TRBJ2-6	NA	CASSLGDSGANVLTF	TGCGCCAGCAGCTTAGGCGACTCTGGGGCCAACGTCCTGACTTTC
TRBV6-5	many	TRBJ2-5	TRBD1	CASSRNRGHQETQYF	TGTGCCAGCAGCAGAAACAGGGGCCACCAAGAGACCCAGTACTTC
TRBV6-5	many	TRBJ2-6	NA	CASSYSRYGRQAVSGANVLTF	TGTGCCAGCAGTTACTCTCGGTACGGGCGACAGGCAGTCTCTGGGGCCAACGTCCTGACTTTC
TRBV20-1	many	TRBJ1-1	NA	CSARDEGVNTEAFF	TGCAGTGCTAGAGATGAGGGGGTGAACACTGAAGCTTTCTTT
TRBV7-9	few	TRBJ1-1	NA	CASSLQGLVTEAFF	TGTGCCAGCAGCTTACAAGGGTTGGTCACTGAAGCTTTCTTT